A single sample is the source of the 4 T cell receptor beta chains below, sequenced in a study of shared clonotypes between healthy human individuals. Here immunoSEQ multiplex PCR was the method, and the copy in TCRdb shows in-frame clones only, minus some. The sample carries approximately 620,000 clones, almost 97% recorded once. Sample: naive CD4+ T cells sorted from blood. The subset was: CD45RA+ positively selected. These receptors originate from a woman aged 25 to 39 in good health.

V and J are TRBV7-2 and TRBJ2-7, with D possibly TRBD2 on 7 matching bases. The CDR3 sequence is 15 residues long. Germline values: CDR1 SGHTA, CDR2 FQGNSA. Between the trimmed V and J ends, which lost 6 bases and 0 bases, there was a span of 15 bases. The DNA of the CDR3 is TGTGCCAGCAGAGAAAGGGGGGGGCTCTCCTACGAGCAGTACTTC. Amino acid sequence: CASRERGGLSYEQYF.

The chain carries TRBV2 and TRBJ2-5; D remains ambiguous. The ends were cut back, 4 bases at V and 3 bases at J, with 12 bases in the middle. CDR1 is SNHLY, CDR2 FYNNEI, per germline. The length of the CDR3 is 14 residues. Here the CDR3 reads CASSGSTPKETQYF. The CDR3 nucleotides read TGTGCCAGCAGTGGGTCCACCCCGAAAGAGACCCAGTACTTC.

This chain connects TRBV28 to TRBJ2-7; 13 bases fit TRBD2. Germline lookup yields CDR1 MDHEN and CDR2 SYDVKM. V gave up 6 bases and J gave up 5 bases; unmatched junction bases: 13. There are 17 residues in the CDR3. The CDR3 sequence is CASSSSPLAGGRDEQYF. CDR3 sequence (DNA): TGTGCCAGCAGCTCCAGCCCACTAGCGGGAGGGCGAGACGAGCAGTACTTC.

The chain couples TRBV5-4 to TRBJ1-2; 7 bases are a match to TRBD1. Germline CDR1 reads SGHNT; CDR2 reads YYREEE (reference sequence). This CDR3 has 14 amino acids. With V trimmed by 4 bases and J by 8 bases, 11 bases remained unmatched. As DNA, the CDR3 is TGTGCCAGCAGCACAGAAACAGGGGCAAGCGGCTACACCTTC. Translating gives CASSTETGASGYTF.